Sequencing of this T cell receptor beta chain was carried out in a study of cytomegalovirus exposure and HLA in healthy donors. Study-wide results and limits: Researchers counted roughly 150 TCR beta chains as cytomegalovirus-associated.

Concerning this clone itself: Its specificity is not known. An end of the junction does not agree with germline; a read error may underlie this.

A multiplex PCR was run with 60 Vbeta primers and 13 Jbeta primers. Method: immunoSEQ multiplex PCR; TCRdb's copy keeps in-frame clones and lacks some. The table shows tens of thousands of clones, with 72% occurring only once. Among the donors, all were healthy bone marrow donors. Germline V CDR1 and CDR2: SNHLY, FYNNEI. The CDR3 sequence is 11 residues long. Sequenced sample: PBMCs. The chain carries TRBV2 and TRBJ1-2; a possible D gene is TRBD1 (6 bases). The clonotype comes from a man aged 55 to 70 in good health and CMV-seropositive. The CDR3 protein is CASRSAGDNRF. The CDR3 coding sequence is TGTGCCAGCAGATCGGCAGGGGATAATCGGTTC.